Described below is a single T cell receptor beta chain sequence and its context. A single record per CDR3 protein comes from TCRdb applying MiXCR to the 5' RACE reads. The table lists 1.5 million to 2 million distinct CDR3 sequences, roughly 35% of them singletons, with 0.25% to 0.3% in the top ten. This entry comes from a study of identical twins. This CDR3 is 11 amino acids long. Germline values: CDR1 DFQATT, CDR2 SNEGSKA (reference sequence). The receptor comes from a newborn girl in good health. The sample was cord blood. The V gene is TRBV20-1, the J gene TRBJ1-2, with D perhaps matching TRBD1 (5 bases). The CDR3 DNA reads TGCAGCCCATCAGGGACCTATGGCTACACCTTC. Translated, it gives CSPSGTYGYTF.